This TCR beta chain was identified during a study of T cell responses to AZD1222 COVID-19 vaccine. V gave up 2 bases and J gave up 9 bases, with 20 bases separating them. Looked up from germline, CDR1 is MGHDK and CDR2 is SYGVNS. This CDR3 contains 16 residues. Clones were sequenced by immunoSEQ multiplex PCR, and TCRdb holds only the in-frame ones, with some missing. The sample comprises about 48,000 clones, approximately 83% of which are singletons, and 5.5% to 8% rests with the top ten. The TCR comes from an adult who received the AZD1222 COVID-19 vaccine. The sample here was peripheral blood, taken 28 days after the second AZD1222 dose. The gene calls are TRBV25-1 and TRBJ2-4, with no clear D. CDR3 in amino acids: CASSENESGRSGIQYF. The CDR3 region has the DNA TGTGCCAGCAGTGAAAACGAGTCGGGTCGGTCGGGCATTCAGTACTTC.